This T cell receptor (beta chain) was retrieved from a study of cytomegalovirus exposure and HLA in healthy donors. Study overall: It was reported in a later analysis that the same platform had been used for the 110 or so validation repertoires as for the roughly 650 first-cohort repertoires.

General study results and limits: It was reported that the classifier diagnosed cytomegalovirus status with high specificity and sensitivity in both the original and validation cohorts. TCR beta chains numbering more than 150 were designated cytomegalovirus-associated.

Separation from the roughly 670-subject first cohort characterized the roughly 120-subject validation cohort, to which the donors belonged. Regarding this clone: Its antigen is currently unknown.

The method was immunoSEQ multiplex PCR; TCRdb's version includes in-frame clones alone and lacks a portion of them. This table holds roughly 170,000 clones, about 80% found once. Germline CDR1 and CDR2: MNHEY and SVGAGI. Between the trimmed V and J ends, which lost 2 bases and 3 bases, there was a span of 13 bases. This CDR3 spans 15 amino acids. Sequencing was done on a sample of PBMCs. V usage is TRBV6-5 and J usage is TRBJ1-2; no clear D. The receptor comes from a woman under 30 in good health and CMV-seropositive. DNA of the CDR3: TGTGCCAGCAGTTACAACCCCCCGGAGGACTATGGCTACACCTTC. It translates to CASSYNPPEDYGYTF.